The entry below gives a single T cell receptor beta chain sequence along with its context. Its antigen remains unidentified. A single record per CDR3 protein comes from TCRdb applying MiXCR to the RACE reads. The repertoire holds 150,000 to 200,000 distinct CDR3 sequences, with roughly 14% as singletons. The data derive from a study of human T cells and chemical hapten exposure. Germline assignment: CDR1 SGHTA and CDR2 FQGTGA. The CDR3 loop spans 15 amino acids. The ends lost 0 bases at V and 2 bases at J; junction bases unmatched: 4. Time point reported: patch test 1, 2 weeks after DPC sensitization. Treatment: therapeutic diphenylcyclopropenone sensitization with weekly scalp DPC. Findings and caveats of the study: There was no change with DPC sensitization in TCRs above 1 in 1000 frequency.

V is TRBV7-3 and J is TRBJ2-7; 7 bases match TRBD1. Material: whole blood, obtained in connection with sensitization to the hapten diphenylcyclopropenone (DPC). This sequence was found in a young woman with alopecia areata. Some clones in this sample may be carry-over from other donors' samples. The CDR3 region is CASSLTGQGAYEQYF. The CDR3 nucleotides are TGTGCCAGCAGCTTAACGGGGCAGGGGGCCTACGAGCAGTACTTC.